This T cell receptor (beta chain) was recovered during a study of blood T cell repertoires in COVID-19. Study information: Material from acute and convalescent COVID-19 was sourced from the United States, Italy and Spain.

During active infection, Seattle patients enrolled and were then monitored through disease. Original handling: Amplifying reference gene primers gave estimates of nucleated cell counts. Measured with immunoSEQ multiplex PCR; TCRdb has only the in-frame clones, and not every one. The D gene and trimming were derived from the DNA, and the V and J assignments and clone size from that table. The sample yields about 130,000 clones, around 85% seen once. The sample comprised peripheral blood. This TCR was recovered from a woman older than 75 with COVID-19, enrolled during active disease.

CDR3 nucleotide sequence: TGTGCCACCAGGGGGGGAGCCATGAGGGAGCAGTACTTC. Translation gives CATRGGAMREQYF. The chain employs TRBV6-5 and TRBJ2-7, with D perhaps given as TRBD1 or TRBD2 (7 bases each). Per germline, CDR1 MNHEY and CDR2 SVGAGI. V lost 10 bases and J lost 7, with 20 bases in between. The CDR3 length is 13 residues.